The T cell receptor beta chain described here comes from a study of T-cell memory formation after mild COVID-19. The V and J ends lost 2 bases and 2 bases respectively, with 11 bases between them. The CDR3 totals 14 residues. Germline values: CDR1 SGDLS, CDR2 YYNGEE. This clonotype occurred once. After 5'RACE with constant-segment primers, TCR alpha and TCR beta cDNA libraries carrying sample barcodes and UMIs were obtained. MiXCR was run by TCRdb on the 5' RACE reads, yielding one entry per CDR3 protein. This table holds roughly 480,000 distinct CDR3 sequences, around a quarter found once. The genes are TRBV9 and TRBJ2-7; D is possibly TRBD1 (6 bases). Material: PBMCs or a T cell subset sorted from them (not recorded which). The sequence was obtained from an adult woman who had mild COVID-19 (a few samples of this study predate the infection). Cell type and time point are not known. The CDR3 DNA is TGTGCCAGCAGCGTCCAGGGGCCCCCCTACGAGCAGTACTTC. This sequence encodes CASSVQGPPYEQYF.